The 25 T cell receptor beta chains given below trace back to one sample, sequenced in a study of blood T cell repertoires in COVID-19. TCRdb's copy holds only in-frame clones and misses some; the assay was immunoSEQ multiplex PCR. The table lists approximately 350,000 clones, around 90% of them singletons. What was sequenced was peripheral blood. All receptors come from a man aged 35 to 55 with acute or convalescent COVID-19.

The table lists this clone with a few counts. The chain combines TRBV28 with TRBJ2-2, with TRBD2 as a possible D gene (6 bases). Per the germline V gene, CDR1 is MDHEN and CDR2 is SYDVKM. CDR3 length equals 15 residues. V dropped 6 bases and J dropped 1 base, with 12 bases sitting between them. CDR3 amino acids: CASRPWGVNTGELFF. For the CDR3, the DNA is TGTGCCAGCAGACCTTGGGGGGTGAACACCGGGGAGCTGTTTTTT.

Only one count was recorded for this clone. The junction differs from germline at one of its ends, possibly a read error. The chain joins TRBV7-7 to TRBJ2-3; 12 nucleotides align to TRBD2. CDR1 and CDR2 (germline): SSHAT, FNYEAQ (reference sequence). The CDR3 totals 16 residues. The CDR3 region is CASSRLAGAQGNTQYF. Written as DNA, the CDR3 is TGTGCTAGCAGCCGACTAGCGGGGGCCCAGGGCAATACGCAGTATTTT. The whole variable domain, filled in from reference TRBV7-7 and TRBJ2-3, reads GAGVSQSPRYKVTKRGQDVTLRCDPISSHATLYWYQQALGQGPEFLTYFNYEAQPDKSGLPSDRFSAERPEGSISTLTIQRTEQRDSAMYRCASSRLAGAQGNTQYFGPGTRLTVL.

Here the CDR3 reads CASSLLPSATQETQYF. Written as DNA, the CDR3 is TGTGCCAGCAGCTTGTTGCCTAGCGCGACCCAAGAGACCCAGTACTTC. The V call is TRBV5-6, the J call TRBJ2-5; the D gene is possibly TRBD2 (6 bases). V lost 1 base and J lost 1, with 14 bases in between. Germline V gives CDR1 SGHDT, CDR2 YYEEEE. The CDR3 has 16 amino acids.

The chain has TRBV27 and TRBJ2-1, with 12 bases matching TRBD2. Germline-derived CDR1 and CDR2 are MNHEY and SMNVEV (reference sequence). The CDR3 has 18 residues. The V gene end was trimmed by 6 bases and the J gene end by 8 bases; junction bases not matched to a gene: 17. The CDR3 bases are TGTGCCAGCAGACTTATCCCCCTAGCGGGGGGGCCCATCGATGAGCAGTTCTTC. This sequence encodes CASRLIPLAGGPIDEQFF.

The J gene is TRBJ1-1, the V gene TRBV7-8, with TRBD1 identical over 9 bases. Germline V gives CDR1 SGHVS, CDR2 FQNEAQ. The CDR3 is 12 amino acids. The V gene end was trimmed by 3 bases and the J gene end by 10 bases; junction bases not matched to a gene: 3. In DNA, the CDR3 is TGTGCCAGCAGCTTGCCGGACAGGGGAGCTTTCTTT. Translating gives CASSLPDRGAFF.

The chain has TRBV11-2 and TRBJ2-6; the match to TRBD1 covers 8 bases. The germline V gene has CDR1 SGHAT and CDR2 FQNNGV. Trimming took 8 bases from V and 1 from J; bases not matched to a gene: 7. CDR3 length: 16 residues. CDR3 bases: TGTGCCAGCGGTCGGACAGGGCCTTCTGGGGCCAACGTCCTGACTTTC. Amino acid sequence: CASGRTGPSGANVLTF.

The chain couples TRBV19 to TRBJ2-3; 8 bases are a match to TRBD1. CDR3 size: 16 residues. CDR1 and CDR2 from the germline V gene are LNHDA and SQIVND (reference sequence). V was pared by 7 bases and J by 7 bases, with 16 bases of the junction left unmatched. The CDR3 coding sequence is TGTGCCAGTATCGACGACAGGGGCGGGTCCGGGTATACGCAGTATTTT. It codes for CASIDDRGGSGYTQYF. The full variable domain, with the rest looked up from reference TRBV19 and TRBJ2-3, is DGGITQSPKYLFRKEGQNVTLSCEQNLNHDAMYWYRQDPGQGLRLIYYSQIVNDFQKGDIAEGYSVSREKKESFPLTVTSAQKNPTAFYLCASIDDRGGSGYTQYFGPGTRLTVL.

This sequence joins TRBV6-1 and TRBJ2-7; D may be TRBD1 (5 bases). This CDR3 comprises 15 residues. The V end was cut by 1 base, the J end by 2 bases, with 12 bases between. CDR1 and CDR2 from the germline V gene are MNHNS and SASEGT. CDR3 nucleotides: TGTGCCAGCAGTGAAGGGGTCGGCAGGGCCTACGAGCAGTACTTC. Amino acid sequence: CASSEGVGRAYEQYF.

This clone has at least ten counts. The chain links TRBV7-9 to TRBJ2-4; a possible D gene is TRBD2 (6 bases). The CDR3 spans 14 residues. CDR1 SEHNR and CDR2 FQNEAQ come from the germline V gene (reference sequence). V lost 5 bases and J 6 bases, leaving 14 bases between the germline ends. In nucleotides, the CDR3 is TGTGCCAGCAGCCAAGGAGGGTTGGGAAACATTCAGTACTTC. Translating it yields CASSQGGLGNIQYF.

The J gene is TRBJ1-2, the V gene TRBV19; no reliable D call. The CDR3 length is 13 residues. CDR1 and CDR2 (germline): LNHDA, SQIVND (reference sequence). The V end was cut by 11 bases, the J end by 7 bases, with 20 bases between. The DNA for the CDR3 is TGTGCCTGTTCTGGGCTGGCTATTAGTGGCTACACCTTC. Its protein is CACSGLAISGYTF.

The chain uses TRBV27 and TRBJ1-1, with D possibly being TRBD1 (6 bases). Looked up from germline, CDR1 is MNHEY and CDR2 is SMNVEV (reference sequence). Trimming shortened V by 8 bases and J by 0 bases, and 16 bases separated the two germline ends. This CDR3 is 15 amino acids long. The CDR3 loop is CASGWGRTLNTEAFF. The CDR3 DNA follows: TGTGCCAGCGGTTGGGGGCGGACTCTGAACACTGAAGCTTTCTTT.

The chain couples TRBV29-1 to TRBJ2-7; D gene uncertain. Germline CDR1 SQVTM, CDR2 ANQGSEA. The germline V and J ends were trimmed by 5 bases and 6 bases, with 17 bases remaining between them. The CDR3 has 13 residues. As DNA, the CDR3 is TGCAGCGTTCCGTCCGTCTCGGTCGGCGAGCAGTACTTC. Protein product: CSVPSVSVGEQYF.

This chain joins TRBV5-1 and TRBJ1-1; D may be TRBD1 (5 bases). CDR1 is SGHRS and CDR2 is YFSETQ in the germline V gene. Deletions cut 0 bases from V and 7 bases from J, with 13 bases between. CDR3 size: 14 residues. The DNA for the CDR3 is TGCGCCAGCAGCTTGGAGGAGGGGTTGGGTGAAGCTTTCTTT. Its protein is CASSLEEGLGEAFF. Full variable domain (missing parts from reference TRBV5-1 and TRBJ1-1): KAGVTQTPRYLIKTRGQQVTLSCSPISGHRSVSWYQQTPGQGLQFLFEYFSETQRNKGNFPGRFSGRQFSNSRSEMNVSTLELGDSALYLCASSLEEGLGEAFFGQGTRLTVV.

The chain couples TRBV27 to TRBJ1-4; 7 bases match TRBD1. V was pared by 5 bases and J by 5 bases, with 5 bases of the junction left unmatched. Per the germline V gene, CDR1 is MNHEY and CDR2 is SMNVEV (reference sequence). The CDR3 has 14 residues. The DNA of the CDR3 is TGTGCCAGCAGTCCGGGGACAGTCAATGAAAAACTGTTTTTT. Residues: CASSPGTVNEKLFF.

The rearrangement joins TRBV24-1 to TRBJ2-5, with TRBD2 matching 12 bases. CDR3 length: 16 amino acids. Germline V gives CDR1 KGHDR, CDR2 SFDVKD. V lost 4 bases, J lost 0 bases, and 2 bases stayed unmatched. The CDR3 is CATSDGLAGHQETQYF. The CDR3 DNA reads TGTGCCACCAGTGACGGACTAGCGGGGCACCAAGAGACCCAGTACTTC.

Regarding this clone: The sample carries other DNA sequences with the same CDR3. V usage is TRBV12-3 or TRBV12-4 and J usage is TRBJ1-5; 10 bases are shared with TRBD1. The CDR3 has 13 residues. Losses at the gene ends were 5 bases for V and 6 bases for J; bases not matched to a gene: 1. The CDR3 sequence: CASSRDRGQPQHF. The CDR3 DNA reads TGTGCCAGCAGTAGGGACAGGGGTCAGCCCCAGCATTTT.

The chain has TRBV27 and TRBJ1-4; D is ambiguous. V lost 3 bases, J lost 8 bases, and 10 bases lay in between. Germline CDR1 and CDR2: MNHEY and SMNVEV (reference sequence). The CDR3 spans 13 residues. As DNA, the CDR3 is TGTGCCAGCAGTTTCCGAGGCGGCGAAAAACTGTTTTTT. Translation: CASSFRGGEKLFF.

The CDR3 DNA reads as TGTGCCAGCAGCTTAGGGGACTCTCTGGCGGGGGAGACCCAGTACTTC. Its protein is CASSLGDSLAGETQYF. V is TRBV7-9 and J is TRBJ2-5, with D perhaps TRBD2 (6 bases). Trimming removed 1 base at V and 5 bases at J, with 17 bases between. The length of the CDR3 is 16 residues. Germline CDR1 reads SEHNR; CDR2 reads FQNEAQ (reference sequence).

This sequence joins TRBV6-5 and TRBJ2-1; 11 bases fit TRBD2. The J segment lost 16 bases and the V segment lost 5 bases, leaving 10 bases of the junction unmatched. CDR1 and CDR2 from the germline V gene are MNHEY and SVGAGI. The CDR3 totals 13 residues. The CDR3 here is CASSTTSGTPPFF. CDR3 nucleotide sequence: TGTGCCAGCAGTACGACTAGCGGGACCCCCCCCTTCTTC.

This clone was detected a few times. V gene TRBV7-8 combines with J gene TRBJ1-5; possible D gene TRBD1, 5 bases. This CDR3 spans 15 amino acids. Germline values: CDR1 SGHVS, CDR2 FQNEAQ. Trimming took 2 bases from V and 6 from J, leaving 14 bases between them. CDR3 bases: TGTGCCAGCAGCTTAAACGGGCAGGGTATTCAGCCCCAGCATTTT. Protein sequence: CASSLNGQGIQPQHF.

The rearrangement joins TRBV4-2 to TRBJ2-1, with 8 nucleotides matching TRBD1. The CDR3 is 15 residues long. The V segment lost 4 bases and the J segment 0 bases; nucleotides outside the gene matches: 2. Germline CDR1 LGHNA, CDR2 YNFKEQ. The CDR3 spells CASSPGGFSYNEQFF. The CDR3 DNA reads as TGTGCCAGCAGCCCAGGGGGCTTCTCCTACAATGAGCAGTTCTTC.

The chain links TRBV9 to TRBJ2-3, with 11 bases aligning to TRBD2. V dropped 2 bases and J dropped 4; count of bases not matched to a gene: 9. The CDR3 runs to 17 residues. Germline V gene lookup returns CDR1 SGDLS and CDR2 YYNGEE. The CDR3 loop reads CASSVSGGVRDADTQYF. In DNA form, the CDR3 reads TGTGCCAGCAGCGTTAGCGGGGGGGTTCGGGACGCAGATACGCAGTATTTT.

The V call is TRBV5-5, the J call TRBJ2-2, with D perhaps TRBD2 (6 bases). CDR1 is SGHKS, CDR2 YYEKEE, per germline (reference sequence). This CDR3 region has 13 residues. The V and J ends lost 4 bases and 6 bases respectively, with 10 bases between them. CDR3 nucleotides: TGTGCCAGCAGCCCTAGCGTCCCCGGGGAGCTGTTTTTT. It encodes CASSPSVPGELFF.

This chain joins TRBV4-1 and TRBJ1-5; TRBD1 might be the D (6 bases). The germline gives CDR1 MGHRA, CDR2 YSYEKL. The CDR3 totals 16 residues. The germline V and J ends were trimmed by 2 bases and 4 bases, with 15 bases remaining between them. The CDR3 nucleotides read TGCGCCAGCAGCCAACTAGGGAACAGGGAGAATCAGCCCCAGCATTTT. The encoded protein is CASSQLGNRENQPQHF.

This chain links TRBV29-1 with TRBJ2-7, with TRBD1 matching over 11 bases. The V and J ends lost 6 bases and 3 bases, in that order; junction bases with no gene match: 1. The germline CDR1 and CDR2 sequences are SQVTM and ANQGSEA. The CDR3 has 12 residues. Written as DNA, the CDR3 is TGCAGCGTGGGGACAGGGGGCTACGAGCAGTACTTC. It encodes CSVGTGGYEQYF.